These T cell receptor beta chains were read from a single sample in a study of blood T cells in healthy people across ages. TCRdb independently ran MiXCR on the 5' RACE reads; one entry per CDR3 protein. The repertoire consists of 1.5 million to 2 million distinct CDR3 sequences, with about 50% occurring once and the leading ten covering 2.1%. The sequenced sample consisted of blood. The receptors come from a woman between 40 and 50 years old in good health. CDR3s include the opening cysteine and the closing phenylalanine or tryptophan. Each record gives: D gene, J gene, V gene, CDR3 protein. The D gene is left open where the match is weak.

D gene: NA; J gene: TRBJ1-4; V gene: TRBV12-3/TRBV12-4; CDR3 protein: CASSFSSNEKLFF
D gene: NA; J gene: TRBJ1-2; V gene: TRBV20-1; CDR3 protein: CSAPRTGDYGYTF
D gene: NA; J gene: TRBJ2-1; V gene: TRBV27; CDR3 protein: CASSYLNYNEQFF
D gene: TRBD2; J gene: TRBJ2-1; V gene: TRBV6-5; CDR3 protein: CATKPGGSNNEQFF
D gene: NA; J gene: TRBJ1-2; V gene: TRBV4-1; CDR3 protein: CASSQDRGEGRGYTF
D gene: NA; J gene: TRBJ2-4; V gene: TRBV2; CDR3 protein: CASSTDSSGAKNIQYF
D gene: NA; J gene: TRBJ2-1; V gene: TRBV12-3/TRBV12-4; CDR3 protein: CASSPHPAHEQFF
D gene: TRBD1; J gene: TRBJ2-3; V gene: TRBV13; CDR3 protein: CASSLEQPSGGDTQYF
D gene: TRBD1; J gene: TRBJ2-1; V gene: TRBV4-3; CDR3 protein: CASSQDGTGRYNEQFF
D gene: TRBD2; J gene: TRBJ2-1; V gene: TRBV4-3; CDR3 protein: CASSQDLGGGYRNEQFF
D gene: TRBD2; J gene: TRBJ2-1; V gene: TRBV6-5; CDR3 protein: CASSLGARGAMERFF
D gene: NA; J gene: TRBJ2-3; V gene: TRBV5-5; CDR3 protein: CASSFETRLDTQYF
D gene: NA; J gene: TRBJ1-2; V gene: TRBV6-6; CDR3 protein: CASSPSGDGYGYTF
D gene: NA; J gene: TRBJ1-1; V gene: TRBV4-1; CDR3 protein: CASSRDGQSDEAFF
D gene: TRBD1; J gene: TRBJ2-1; V gene: TRBV6-2/TRBV6-3; CDR3 protein: CASTPGQVYNEQFF
D gene: TRBD2; J gene: TRBJ2-7; V gene: TRBV7-9; CDR3 protein: CASSSTSLDEQYF
D gene: TRBD2; J gene: TRBJ2-7; V gene: TRBV5-6; CDR3 protein: CASSEEGRDLYEQYF
D gene: TRBD2; J gene: TRBJ2-3; V gene: TRBV20-1; CDR3 protein: CSASGLAANTDTQYF
D gene: NA; J gene: TRBJ2-5; V gene: TRBV2; CDR3 protein: CASSERRGASSGTQYF
D gene: NA; J gene: TRBJ2-7; V gene: TRBV20-1; CDR3 protein: CSVSRLGQGYEQYF
D gene: NA; J gene: TRBJ1-1; V gene: TRBV11-1; CDR3 protein: CASSLEQGIWTEAFF
D gene: TRBD2; J gene: TRBJ2-1; V gene: TRBV12-3/TRBV12-4; CDR3 protein: CASSKGLAPNEQFF
D gene: TRBD1; J gene: TRBJ2-1; V gene: TRBV9; CDR3 protein: CASSGQGGIDEQFF
D gene: TRBD1; J gene: TRBJ2-1; V gene: TRBV20-1; CDR3 protein: CSARDGETGVSYNEQFF
D gene: NA; J gene: TRBJ2-5; V gene: TRBV29-1; CDR3 protein: CSVVPPRGSYNEQYF
D gene: TRBD2; J gene: TRBJ2-7; V gene: TRBV3-1; CDR3 protein: CASSQGRGDNKRYF
D gene: NA; J gene: TRBJ2-1; V gene: TRBV9; CDR3 protein: CASSVGGGQDIHNEQFF
D gene: TRBD2; J gene: TRBJ2-1; V gene: TRBV3-1; CDR3 protein: CASSQDLFAGGWNEQFF
D gene: TRBD1; J gene: TRBJ2-7; V gene: TRBV6-5; CDR3 protein: CASSYSGQPYEQYF
D gene: NA; J gene: TRBJ2-1; V gene: TRBV20-1; CDR3 protein: CSAPNWGGQFF
D gene: NA; J gene: TRBJ1-2; V gene: TRBV12-3/TRBV12-4; CDR3 protein: CASSIREPGYGYTF
D gene: NA; J gene: TRBJ1-2; V gene: TRBV7-2; CDR3 protein: CASSLVWRTVYGYTF
D gene: TRBD1; J gene: TRBJ2-7; V gene: TRBV4-1; CDR3 protein: CASSQAGGRAADEQYF
D gene: TRBD2; J gene: TRBJ2-4; V gene: TRBV7-2; CDR3 protein: CASSGAGVNIQYF
D gene: TRBD1; J gene: TRBJ1-3; V gene: TRBV5-1; CDR3 protein: CASSARQGPAGNTIYF
D gene: NA; J gene: TRBJ1-6; V gene: TRBV15; CDR3 protein: CATSRDLGGPLHF
D gene: NA; J gene: TRBJ1-2; V gene: TRBV12-3/TRBV12-4; CDR3 protein: CASSLSGHLNYGYTF
D gene: NA; J gene: TRBJ2-3; V gene: TRBV7-9; CDR3 protein: CASSSPPVTTQYF
D gene: TRBD2; J gene: TRBJ2-5; V gene: TRBV9; CDR3 protein: CASSTGTSGGRETQYF
D gene: NA; J gene: TRBJ2-3; V gene: TRBV6-5; CDR3 protein: CASSYSSTLGSTDTQYF
D gene: NA; J gene: TRBJ2-3; V gene: TRBV6-6; CDR3 protein: CASSDARTDTQYF
D gene: NA; J gene: TRBJ2-3; V gene: TRBV7-2; CDR3 protein: CASSWTELGPDTQYF
D gene: NA; J gene: TRBJ1-5; V gene: TRBV4-2; CDR3 protein: CASSQVDRRNSNQPQHF
D gene: TRBD1; J gene: TRBJ2-1; V gene: TRBV18; CDR3 protein: CASSPDRFSYNEQFF
D gene: TRBD1; J gene: TRBJ2-7; V gene: TRBV6-1; CDR3 protein: CASTRDRARHEQYF